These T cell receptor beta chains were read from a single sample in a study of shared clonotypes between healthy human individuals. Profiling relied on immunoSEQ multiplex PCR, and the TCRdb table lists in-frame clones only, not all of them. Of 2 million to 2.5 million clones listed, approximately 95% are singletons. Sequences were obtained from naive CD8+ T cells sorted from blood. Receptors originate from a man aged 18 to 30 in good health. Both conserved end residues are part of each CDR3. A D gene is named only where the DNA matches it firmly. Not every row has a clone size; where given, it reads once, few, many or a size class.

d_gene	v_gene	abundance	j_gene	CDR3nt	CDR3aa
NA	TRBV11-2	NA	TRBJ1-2	TGTGCCAGCAGCGGGCGTAGGGGAGGAACGGATGGCTACACCTTC	CASSGRRGGTDGYTF
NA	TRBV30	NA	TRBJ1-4	TGTGCCTGGAGTGTACTAGCAGGGAATGAAAAACTGTTTTTT	CAWSVLAGNEKLFF
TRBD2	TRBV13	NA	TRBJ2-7	TGTGCCAGCAGCCCCTTAGCGGGAGGGTACGAGCAGTACTTC	CASSPLAGGYEQYF
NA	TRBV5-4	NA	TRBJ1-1	TGTGCCAGCGGCTTGGGAATCGAAGCTTTCTTT	CASGLGIEAFF
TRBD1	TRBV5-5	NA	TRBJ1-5	TGTGCCAGCAGCTCGGACAGGGGGTACAATCAGCCCCAGCGTTTT	CASSSDRGYNQPQRF
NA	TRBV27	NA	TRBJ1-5	TGTGCCAGCAGTTTATGGCCTAATCAGCCCCAGCATTTT	CASSLWPNQPQHF
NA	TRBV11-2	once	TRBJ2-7	TGTGCCAGCAGCTTAGCAGGGGCGGGCTACGAGCAGTACTTC	CASSLAGAGYEQYF
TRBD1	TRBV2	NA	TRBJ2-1	TGTGCCAGCAATTCCGGACAGGGGATTTACAATGAGCAGTTCTTC	CASNSGQGIYNEQFF
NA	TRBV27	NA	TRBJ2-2	TGTGCCAGCAGTTTAATTGGGGCTGGCGCCACCGGGGAGCTGTTTTTT	CASSLIGAGATGELFF
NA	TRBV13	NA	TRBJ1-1	TGTGCCAGCAGCTTAGGTGTCACTGAAGCTTTCTTT	CASSLGVTEAFF
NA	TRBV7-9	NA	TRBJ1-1	TGTGCCAGCAGCCCCGAGGGCAGCTGGCTTACTGAAGCTTTCTTT	CASSPEGSWLTEAFF
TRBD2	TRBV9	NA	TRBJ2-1	TGTGCCAGCAGCGCTAGCGGGGTATACAATGAGCAGTTCTTC	CASSASGVYNEQFF
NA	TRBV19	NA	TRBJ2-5	TGTGCCAGTAGTGCGGACTACCAAGAGACCCAGTACTTC	CASSADYQETQYF